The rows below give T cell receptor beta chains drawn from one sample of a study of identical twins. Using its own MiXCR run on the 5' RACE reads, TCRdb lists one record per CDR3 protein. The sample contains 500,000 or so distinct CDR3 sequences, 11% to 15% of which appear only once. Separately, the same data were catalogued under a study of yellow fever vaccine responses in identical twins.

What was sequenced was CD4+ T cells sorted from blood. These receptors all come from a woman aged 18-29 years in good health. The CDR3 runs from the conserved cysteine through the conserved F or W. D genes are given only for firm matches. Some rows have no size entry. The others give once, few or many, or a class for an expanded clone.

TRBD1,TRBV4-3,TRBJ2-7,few,CASSQVRGQGALIVYEQYF,TGCGCCAGCAGCCAAGTTAGGGGCCAGGGGGCGTTAATTGTTTACGAGCAGTACTTC
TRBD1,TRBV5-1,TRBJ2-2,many,CASSSGQGVNTGELFF,TGCGCCAGCAGCTCCGGACAGGGGGTCAACACCGGGGAGCTGTTTTTT
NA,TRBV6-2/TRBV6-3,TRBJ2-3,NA,CASSYSSAGATDTQYF,TGTGCCAGCAGTTACTCCTCAGCTGGCGCCACAGATACGCAGTATTTT
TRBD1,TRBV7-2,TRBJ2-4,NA,CASSRPQDRGKNIQYF,TGTGCCAGCAGCCGTCCCCAGGACAGGGGCAAAAACATTCAGTACTTC
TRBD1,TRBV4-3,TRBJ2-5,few,CASSPTVRGETQYF,TGCGCCAGCAGTCCTACGGTCAGGGGGGAGACCCAGTACTTC
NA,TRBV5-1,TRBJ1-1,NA,CASSLGRKNTEAFF,TGCGCCAGCAGCTTGGGCCGGAAGAACACTGAAGCTTTCTTT
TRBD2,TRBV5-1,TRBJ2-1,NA,CASSFLADHNEQFF,TGCGCCAGCAGCTTCCTAGCGGACCACAATGAGCAGTTCTTC
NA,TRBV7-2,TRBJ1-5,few,CASSYRVDNQPQHF,TGTGCCAGCAGCTACAGGGTGGACAATCAGCCCCAGCATTTT
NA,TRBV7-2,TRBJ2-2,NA,CASSLVWGPGELFF,TGTGCCAGCAGCTTAGTATGGGGGCCCGGGGAGCTGTTTTTT
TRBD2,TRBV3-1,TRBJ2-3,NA,CASSSRTSGYRTDTQYF,TGTGCCAGCAGCTCTCGGACTAGCGGGTACCGCACAGATACGCAGTATTTT
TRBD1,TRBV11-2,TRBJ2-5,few,CASSPWGKGARETQYF,TGTGCCAGCAGCCCCTGGGGTAAGGGGGCTCGAGAGACCCAGTACTTC
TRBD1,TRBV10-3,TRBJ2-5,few,CAIASSGTDMETQYF,TGTGCCATTGCATCTTCCGGGACAGACATGGAGACCCAGTACTTC
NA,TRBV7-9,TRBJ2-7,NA,CASSLKGGENYEQYF,TGTGCCAGCAGCTTAAAGGGCGGGGAGAACTACGAGCAGTACTTC
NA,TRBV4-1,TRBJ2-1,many,CASSQPPPIRNNEQFF,TGCGCCAGCAGCCAACCCCCTCCGATTAGGAACAATGAGCAGTTCTTC
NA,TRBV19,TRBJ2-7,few,CASSIGTGTYEQYF,TGTGCCAGTAGTATTGGGACGGGTACCTACGAGCAGTACTTC
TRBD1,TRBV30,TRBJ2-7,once,CAWRVGTGKGWFGLYEQYF,TGTGCCTGGAGAGTGGGGACAGGGAAAGGTTGGTTTGGGCTTTACGAGCAGTACTTC
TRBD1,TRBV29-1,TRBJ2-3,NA,CSAIQSDRGPTDTQYF,TGCAGCGCTATCCAATCCGACAGGGGTCCCACAGATACGCAGTATTTT
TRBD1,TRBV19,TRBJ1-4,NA,CASKGQPNEKLFF,TGTGCCAGTAAGGGACAGCCAAATGAAAAACTGTTTTTT
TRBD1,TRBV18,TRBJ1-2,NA,CASSPPRTGSVIYGYTF,TGTGCCAGCTCACCACCCAGGACAGGGTCGGTGATTTATGGCTACACCTTC
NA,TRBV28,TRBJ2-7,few,CASSFPGSPWEQYF,TGTGCCAGCAGTTTTCCGGGATCCCCCTGGGAGCAGTACTTC
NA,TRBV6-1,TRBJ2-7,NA,CASRHAGTDSYEQYF,TGTGCCAGCAGGCACGCCGGGACCGACTCCTACGAGCAGTACTTC
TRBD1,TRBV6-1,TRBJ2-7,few,CATARSGGSQQYF,TGTGCCACGGCCCGGTCAGGGGGCAGCCAGCAGTACTTC
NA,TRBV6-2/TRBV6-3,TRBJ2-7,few,CASRTTADYEQYF,TGTGCCAGCAGGACGACGGCCGACTACGAGCAGTACTTC
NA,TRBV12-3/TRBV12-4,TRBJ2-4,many,CASSFGGSAKNIQYF,TGTGCCAGCAGTTTTGGGGGTTCAGCCAAAAACATTCAGTACTTC
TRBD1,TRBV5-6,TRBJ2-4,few,CASSLRDRAGSKNIQYF,TGTGCCAGCAGCTTAAGGGACAGGGCTGGATCCAAAAACATTCAGTACTTC
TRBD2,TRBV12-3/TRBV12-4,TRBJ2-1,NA,CACSSRRLAGASYNEQFF,TGTGCCTGCAGTTCCCGTAGACTAGCGGGCGCCTCCTACAATGAGCAGTTCTTC
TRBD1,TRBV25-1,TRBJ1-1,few,CASSLFRAPGGRSINPDTEAFF,TGTGCCAGCAGTCTTTTTCGGGCCCCAGGGGGGCGCTCAATTAACCCGGACACTGAAGCTTTCTTT
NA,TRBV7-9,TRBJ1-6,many,CASSVGDSWGSPLHF,TGTGCCAGCAGCGTGGGGGACTCTTGGGGTTCACCCCTCCACTTT
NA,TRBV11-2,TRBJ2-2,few,CASSREGAWTGELFF,TGTGCCAGCAGCCGGGAGGGGGCGTGGACCGGGGAGCTGTTTTTT
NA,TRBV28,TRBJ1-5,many,CASSLGAPLRPQHF,TGTGCCAGCAGTTTAGGGGCCCCGCTGCGGCCCCAGCATTTT
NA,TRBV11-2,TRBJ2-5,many,CASSPGQFQETQYF,TGTGCCAGCAGCCCCGGGCAGTTCCAAGAGACCCAGTACTTC
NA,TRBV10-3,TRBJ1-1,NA,CAISETRVNTEAFF,TGTGCCATCAGTGAAACCAGGGTGAACACTGAAGCTTTCTTT
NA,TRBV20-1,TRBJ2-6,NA,CSAPKSGANVLTF,TGCAGTGCTCCAAAATCTGGGGCCAACGTCCTGACTTTC
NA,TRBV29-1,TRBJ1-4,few,CSVDGVGGQGEKLFF,TGCAGCGTTGACGGTGTGGGGGGGCAGGGTGAAAAACTGTTTTTT
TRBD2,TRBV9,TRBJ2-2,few,CASSLGRVYTGELFF,TGTGCCAGCAGCCTGGGGAGGGTGTACACCGGGGAGCTGTTTTTT
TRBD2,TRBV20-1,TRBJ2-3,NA,CSARDVLAGLIDTQYF,TGCAGTGCTAGAGACGTACTAGCGGGATTAATCGATACGCAGTATTTT
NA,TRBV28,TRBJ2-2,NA,CASSLLRGNTGELFF,TGTGCCAGCAGTTTACTCAGGGGGAACACCGGGGAGCTGTTTTTT
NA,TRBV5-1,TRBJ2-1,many,CASSLTGPGNMGEQFF,TGCGCCAGCAGCTTGACAGGGCCCGGGAACATGGGTGAGCAGTTCTTC
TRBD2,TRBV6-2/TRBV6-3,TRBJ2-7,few,CASSDPAGGREQYF,TGTGCCAGCAGTGATCCAGCGGGAGGGCGGGAGCAGTACTTC